A selection of T cell receptor beta chains follows, all from one sample in a study of T cell responses to AZD1222 COVID-19 vaccine. Some clones are missing from TCRdb's copy, which holds only in-frame ones; the method was immunoSEQ multiplex PCR. Of 150,000 or so clones listed, about nine tenths are singletons. The material sequenced was peripheral blood, taken on day 0 of AZD1222 vaccination. These receptors were taken from an adult in good health. Each CDR3 is given with its conserved first and last residue. D genes are given only for firm matches. Only part of the rows carry a size: once, few, many, or a class if the clone is expanded.

V gene,J gene,D gene,clone size,CDR3 DNA,CDR3 protein
TRBV4-2,TRBJ2-3,-,few,TGTGCCAGCAGCCAAGACGGGGCTAGCCCCACAGATACGCAGTATTTT,CASSQDGASPTDTQYF
TRBV2,TRBJ1-1,-,-,TGTGCCAGCCCCGGGAGAGACACTGAAGCTTTCTTT,CASPGRDTEAFF
TRBV10-3,TRBJ2-5,-,-,TGTGCCATCAGTGTCAACGGGGGCGAGACCCAGTACTTC,CAISVNGGETQYF
TRBV7-9,TRBJ1-1,-,-,TGTGCCAGCAGCTTAATTACGGCACAACAAGCTTTCTTT,CASSLITAQQAFF
TRBV29-1,TRBJ2-7,-,-,TGCAGCGTTGATGGTCACGGTCAGGGGACTGAGAGCGAGCAGTACTTC,CSVDGHGQGTESEQYF
TRBV3-1/TRBV3-2,TRBJ1-2,-,-,TGTGCCAGCAGCCAAGGGGGCCTCGACTATGGCTACACCTTC,CASSQGGLDYGYTF
TRBV5-6,TRBJ1-4,-,-,TGTGCCAGCAGTCCCGGTATGACGAATGAAAAACTGTTTTTT,CASSPGMTNEKLFF
TRBV18,TRBJ2-3,TRBD1,once,TGTGCCAGCTCATCGGGACAGGGAGCAGATACGCAGTATTTT,CASSSGQGADTQYF
TRBV12-3/TRBV12-4,TRBJ1-1,-,-,TGTGCCAGCAAGCCGGGGGCGAACACTGAAGCTTTCTTT,CASKPGANTEAFF
TRBV6-6,TRBJ2-1,-,-,TGTGCCAGCAGGAGGGACCCCTACAATGAGCAGTTCTTC,CASRRDPYNEQFF
TRBV13,TRBJ1-1,-,-,TGTGCCAGCAGCTTCAGGGGTGTCGTTGCTGAAGCTTTCTTT,CASSFRGVVAEAFF
TRBV7-9,TRBJ2-3,TRBD2,-,TGTGCCAGCAGCCCCGGGACTAAACACACAGATACGCAGTATTTT,CASSPGTKHTDTQYF
TRBV5-6,TRBJ1-3,-,-,TGTGCCAGCAGCTTGTCGCTCTCTGGAAACACCATATATTTT,CASSLSLSGNTIYF
TRBV7-2,TRBJ2-1,TRBD2,-,TGTGCCAGCAGCTTCCTAGCGGGGGGGCGTCATGAGCAGTTCTTC,CASSFLAGGRHEQFF
TRBV18,TRBJ2-3,-,-,TGTGCCAGCTCACCACAACTTTGGAGCGCCCTCACAGATACGCAGTATTTT,CASSPQLWSALTDTQYF
TRBV11-2,TRBJ2-6,-,-,TGTGCCAGCAGACTCCCGAAGGGTCCCAGGGAGGCTGGGGCCAACGTCCTGACTTTC,CASRLPKGPREAGANVLTF
TRBV3-1/TRBV3-2,TRBJ1-1,-,-,TGTGCCAGCAGCCAAGGGATGAACACTGAAGCTTTCTTT,CASSQGMNTEAFF
TRBV13,TRBJ1-5,-,-,TGTGCCAGCAGCTTAGGGTCTATCAATCAGCCCCAGCATTTT,CASSLGSINQPQHF
TRBV5-1,TRBJ1-1,-,-,TGCGCCAGCAGCTTGGGCCCCGGGCAGAACACTGAAGCTTTCTTT,CASSLGPGQNTEAFF
TRBV15,TRBJ1-4,-,-,TGTGCCACCAGCAGAGATTCGGGTGGGGACGCAACTAATGAAAAACTGTTTTTT,CATSRDSGGDATNEKLFF
TRBV29-1,TRBJ1-2,-,-,TGCAGCCAACCAACAGGGAGTGGCTACACCTTC,CSQPTGSGYTF
TRBV19,TRBJ1-5,-,-,TGTGCCAGTAGTATAGTGACCGGGATGCGCAATCAGCCCCAGCATTTT,CASSIVTGMRNQPQHF
TRBV19,TRBJ1-1,-,-,TGTGCCAGTAGTATGTATCCTAACAGAAGGAACACTGAAGCTTTCTTT,CASSMYPNRRNTEAFF
TRBV7-9,TRBJ2-7,TRBD2,-,TGTGCCAGCAGCACATCCGGGACTAGCGGAGAGCAGTACTTC,CASSTSGTSGEQYF
TRBV30,TRBJ2-1,TRBD1,-,TGTGCCTCGAAGACAGGGAATAGTTACAATGAGCAGTTCTTC,CASKTGNSYNEQFF
TRBV7-8,TRBJ1-2,-,-,TGTGCCAGCAGCTTATCGGGGACGGGAGGCTACACCTTC,CASSLSGTGGYTF
TRBV19,TRBJ1-3,-,-,TGTGCCAGTAGTAGGCCGGACAGCCCATCTGGAAACACCATATATTTT,CASSRPDSPSGNTIYF
TRBV12-3/TRBV12-4,TRBJ2-5,-,once,TGTGCCAGCAGCTACACCCTGGAGACCCAGTACTTC,CASSYTLETQYF
TRBV29-1,TRBJ2-7,-,-,TGCAGCGTTGTCGGCAATTACGAGCAGTACTTC,CSVVGNYEQYF
TRBV5-5,TRBJ1-2,TRBD1,-,TGTGCCAGCAGCCTCAGGACAGGGTTTGACTATGGCTACACCTTC,CASSLRTGFDYGYTF
TRBV21-1,TRBJ1-2,-,once,TGTGCCAGCAGCAATGGACGGCTCACTAACTATGGCTACACCTTC,CASSNGRLTNYGYTF
TRBV29-1,TRBJ1-1,-,few,TGCAGCGGATTGAACACTGAAGCTTTCTTT,CSGLNTEAFF
TRBV5-1,TRBJ2-5,TRBD1,-,TGCGCCAGCAGCTTGGTACAGGGGTACGTTGAGACCCAGTACTTC,CASSLVQGYVETQYF
TRBV7-8,TRBJ1-5,TRBD1,-,TGTGCCAGCAGCTCGGGACAGGGGATCAATCAGCCCCAGCATTTT,CASSSGQGINQPQHF
TRBV3-1/TRBV3-2,TRBJ1-2,-,-,TGTGCCAGCAGCCTCCTGGACACGTCTAACTATGGCTACACCTTC,CASSLLDTSNYGYTF
TRBV10-3,TRBJ2-3,-,-,TGTGCCATCAGTGAAAGGGGGACGGATACGCAGTATTTT,CAISERGTDTQYF